Listed below are T cell receptor beta chains from one sample, sequenced in a study of blood T cell repertoires in COVID-19. The method was immunoSEQ multiplex PCR; TCRdb's version includes in-frame clones alone and lacks a portion of them. The top ten hold about 3.5% of the sample, which has roughly 140,000 clones, just over 85% seen once. The sequenced material came from peripheral blood. The receptors were gathered from a man aged 65-85 years with acute or convalescent COVID-19. Each CDR3 is given with its conserved first and last residue. The D gene is left open where the match is weak. Only some rows state a clone size, as once, few, many or a class for expanded clones.

clone_size: NA
v_call: TRBV7-9
d_call: NA
cdr3_length: 15
j_call: TRBJ2-5
cdr3_nt: TGTGCCAGCAGCGCCCGACAGATGTACCAAGAGACCCAGTACTTC
cdr3_aa: CASSARQMYQETQYF

clone_size: NA
v_call: TRBV15
d_call: TRBD2
cdr3_length: 15
j_call: TRBJ2-5
cdr3_nt: TGTGCCACCAGCAGACTAGCGGGAGTCGTGGAGACCCAGTACTTC
cdr3_aa: CATSRLAGVVETQYF

clone_size: NA
v_call: TRBV19
d_call: TRBD1
cdr3_length: 16
j_call: TRBJ2-3
cdr3_nt: TGTGCCAGTAGTATATCAGGGGGCTATGGCACAGATACGCAGTATTTT
cdr3_aa: CASSISGGYGTDTQYF

clone_size: NA
v_call: TRBV19
d_call: TRBD2
cdr3_length: 15
j_call: TRBJ2-1
cdr3_nt: TGTGCCAGCAGGACTAGCGGGAGAGTAGGCAATGAGCAGTTCTTC
cdr3_aa: CASRTSGRVGNEQFF

clone_size: NA
v_call: TRBV6-6
d_call: TRBD1
cdr3_length: 13
j_call: TRBJ1-1
cdr3_nt: TGTGCCAGCAGTTACCGGACAGGGGAAGAAGCTTTCTTT
cdr3_aa: CASSYRTGEEAFF

clone_size: NA
v_call: TRBV7-6
d_call: TRBD2
cdr3_length: 15
j_call: TRBJ2-7
cdr3_nt: TGTGCCAGCAGCCGCGGGGCTAGCGGGGTTGTGGGGCAGTACTTC
cdr3_aa: CASSRGASGVVGQYF

clone_size: NA
v_call: TRBV6-5
d_call: NA
cdr3_length: 13
j_call: TRBJ1-1
cdr3_nt: TGTGCCAGCATGGAGGGCGCGGACACTGAAGCTTTCTTT
cdr3_aa: CASMEGADTEAFF

clone_size: NA
v_call: TRBV29-1
d_call: NA
cdr3_length: 10
j_call: TRBJ1-1
cdr3_nt: TGCAGCGGGGGGAGCACTGAAGCTTTCTTT
cdr3_aa: CSGGSTEAFF

clone_size: NA
v_call: TRBV5-1
d_call: TRBD2
cdr3_length: 17
j_call: TRBJ2-1
cdr3_nt: TGCGCCAGCAGCCTTGGGAGCGGGAGGGGAAAATACAATGAGCAGTTCTTC
cdr3_aa: CASSLGSGRGKYNEQFF

clone_size: NA
v_call: TRBV19
d_call: TRBD1
cdr3_length: 14
j_call: TRBJ2-4
cdr3_nt: TGTGCCAGTAGTATTCCAGGACAGGGACCCATTCAGTACTTC
cdr3_aa: CASSIPGQGPIQYF

clone_size: NA
v_call: TRBV6-5
d_call: NA
cdr3_length: 15
j_call: TRBJ1-4
cdr3_nt: TGTGCCAGCAGTTACAAGGGGGGGACTAATGAAAAACTGTTTTTT
cdr3_aa: CASSYKGGTNEKLFF

clone_size: NA
v_call: TRBV5-1
d_call: TRBD1
cdr3_length: 15
j_call: TRBJ2-7
cdr3_nt: TGCGCCAGCAGCTCACAGGGGGCTCCCCCCTACGAGCAGTACTTC
cdr3_aa: CASSSQGAPPYEQYF

clone_size: once
v_call: TRBV24-1
d_call: TRBD2
cdr3_length: 14
j_call: TRBJ2-1
cdr3_nt: TGTGCCACCAGTGATTTGAGACTAGCTGGGGAGCAGTTCTTC
cdr3_aa: CATSDLRLAGEQFF

clone_size: NA
v_call: TRBV5-1
d_call: NA
cdr3_length: 14
j_call: TRBJ2-4
cdr3_nt: TGCGCCAGCAGCTTGGATAGGGGCCAAAACATTCAGTACTTC
cdr3_aa: CASSLDRGQNIQYF